This TCR beta chain was retrieved from a study of CXCR3-negative and CXCR3-positive naive CD8 T cells. Regarding the study as a whole: Similar TRBV-TRBJ usage characterized naive CXCR3-negative and CXCR3-positive cells; memory cells differed. Naive CXCR3-positive cells had TRB CDR3s more hydrophobic than those of CXCR3-negative naive cells.

This CDR3 is built from 15 residues. Germline values: CDR1 MGHRA, CDR2 YSYEKL. The study made its TRB cDNA libraries by 5' RACE, adding UMI labels. TCRdb re-called the 5' RACE reads and shows each CDR3 protein once, DNA omitted. The table lists under 150,000 distinct CDR3 sequences, with roughly 0.39% in the top ten. On this clonotype: No antigen is known for it.

V gene TRBV4-1 combines with J gene TRBJ2-2; TCRdb reports TRBD2, a call that lacks DNA to check it against. Source material: naive CXCR3+ CD8+ T cells from blood. Subset defined: CD45RO-CCR7+CD27+CD95- naive CD8+ T cells expressing CXCR3 (TNR3+). The receptor comes from a human donor in good health. Some clones in this sample may be carry-over from other donors' samples. The CDR3 sequence is CASSRLAGDTGELFF.